Following are 2 T cell receptor beta chains from one sample sequenced in a study of response to subunit inactivated influenza vaccine. TCRdb reprocessed the RT-PCR reads with MiXCR, giving one entry per CDR3 protein. The table shows roughly 710,000 distinct CDR3 sequences, with about 15% occurring only once. The sequenced sample was PBMCs from blood, obtained around 15 days before vaccination. The receptors stem from a man aged 50-59 years who received an inactivated influenza vaccine.

This clonotype appeared a few times. The rearrangement links TRBV7-2 to TRBJ2-5; 7 nucleotides match TRBD1. This CDR3 has 14 residues. J lost 5 bases, V lost 6 bases, and 9 bases had no gene match. From germline, CDR1 is SGHTA and CDR2 FQGNSA. CDR3 sequence reads: CASSPDRASETQYF. In DNA, the CDR3 is TGTGCCAGCAGTCCTGACAGGGCTAGCGAGACCCAGTACTTC.

The gene calls are TRBV10-3 and TRBJ2-5; D unclear. Germline V gene lookup returns CDR1 ENHRY and CDR2 SYGVKD. CDR3 size: 15 residues. Trimming removed 0 bases from V and 4 bases from J, with 12 bases in between. This chain's CDR3 is CAISESVRTLETQYF. The CDR3 DNA reads as TGTGCCATCAGTGAGTCTGTTCGGACCCTAGAGACCCAGTACTTC.